A selection of T cell receptor beta chains follows, all from one sample in a study of blood T cell repertoires in COVID-19. Profiling relied on immunoSEQ multiplex PCR, and the TCRdb table lists in-frame clones only, not all of them. The sample holds some 38,000 clones, around 80% seen once. The sample was peripheral blood. The receptor set was obtained from a man between 70 and 80 years old with acute or convalescent COVID-19. Both conserved end residues are part of each CDR3. A D gene is named only where the DNA matches it firmly. Size values are once, few and many counts, or a class for expanded clones, and some rows have none.

J	V	size	D	CDR3	DNA
TRBJ2-1	TRBV7-2	-	-	CASSWQGGARNEQFF	TGTGCCAGCAGCTGGCAGGGAGGAGCGCGCAATGAGCAGTTCTTC
TRBJ1-1	TRBV5-4	-	-	CASSSRTAENTEAFF	TGTGCCAGCAGCTCCCGGACAGCTGAGAACACTGAAGCTTTCTTT
TRBJ2-2	TRBV7-7	-	TRBD2	CASSLVPLAGGNTGELFF	TGTGCCAGCAGCTTAGTCCCCTTAGCGGGAGGAAACACCGGGGAGCTGTTTTTT
TRBJ1-5	TRBV15	-	-	CATSRDIRQGGWPQHF	TGTGCCACCAGCAGAGATATTCGGCAGGGTGGATGGCCCCAGCATTTT
TRBJ1-1	TRBV28	-	TRBD1	CASSLYLGQGTEAFF	TGTGCCAGCAGTTTATATCTAGGACAGGGAACAGAAGCTTTCTTT
TRBJ1-1	TRBV20-1	-	-	CSASEPAEAFF	TGCAGTGCTTCCGAGCCTGCTGAAGCTTTCTTT
TRBJ2-7	TRBV25-1	-	TRBD1	CASSRARDRDEQYF	TGTGCCAGCAGTAGAGCCCGGGACAGAGACGAGCAGTACTTC
TRBJ2-2	TRBV16	-	-	CASSQSSANGELFF	TGTGCCAGCAGCCAATCGTCAGCGAACGGGGAGCTGTTTTTT
TRBJ2-1	TRBV19	once	-	CASSIPALAQSYNEQFF	TGTGCCAGTAGTATACCCGCACTAGCCCAATCCTACAATGAGCAGTTCTTC
TRBJ1-5	TRBV4-1	-	TRBD1	CASKKDRGGNQPQHF	TGCGCCAGCAAGAAGGACAGGGGAGGCAATCAGCCCCAGCATTTT
TRBJ1-4	TRBV6-2/TRBV6-3	-	-	CASSTVVIRGKLFF	TGTGCCAGCAGTACGGTCGTGATACGGGGTAAACTGTTTTTT
TRBJ2-2	TRBV28	-	-	CASSQNTGELFF	TGTGCCAGCAGTCAGAACACCGGGGAGCTGTTTTTT
TRBJ1-4	TRBV7-2	-	TRBD1	CASSGKTGANEKLFF	TGTGCCAGCAGCGGAAAGACAGGGGCTAATGAAAAACTGTTTTTT
TRBJ2-1	TRBV11-2	-	-	CASRGAGDEQFF	TGTGCCAGCAGAGGAGCGGGTGATGAGCAGTTCTTC
TRBJ2-7	TRBV19	-	-	CASSIGQGGSYEQYF	TGTGCCAGTAGTATAGGTCAGGGGGGATCCTACGAGCAGTACTTC
TRBJ2-1	TRBV7-9	few	TRBD1	CASSLAQGYNEQFF	TGTGCCAGCAGCTTAGCACAGGGGTACAATGAGCAGTTCTTC
TRBJ2-1	TRBV25-1	few	-	CASTRGAGNEQFF	TGTGCCAGCACCAGGGGGGCAGGGAATGAGCAGTTCTTC
TRBJ2-4	TRBV6-2/TRBV6-3	-	TRBD1	CASSYYGTGGNIQYF	TGTGCCAGCAGTTACTACGGGACAGGGGGAAACATTCAGTACTTC
TRBJ1-5	TRBV6-6	-	-	CASSLNSPIGTYNQPQHF	TGTGCCAGCAGTCTGAACTCACCGATTGGGACATACAATCAGCCCCAGCATTTT
TRBJ2-1	TRBV5-1	-	TRBD2	CASSLSLIGGGFNEQFF	TGCGCCAGCAGCTTGTCTCTCATCGGGGGAGGGTTCAATGAGCAGTTCTTC
TRBJ2-3	TRBV11-2	-	-	CASSPRDTQYF	TGTGCCAGCAGCCCCCGGGATACGCAGTATTTT
TRBJ2-5	TRBV4-1	once	TRBD2	CASSQDRTSGSQETQYF	TGCGCCAGCAGCCAAGATCGGACTAGCGGGAGCCAAGAGACCCAGTACTTC
TRBJ2-1	TRBV6-2/TRBV6-3	-	-	CASSGAVSSYNEQFF	TGTGCCAGCAGTGGAGCGGTGTCGTCCTACAATGAGCAGTTCTTC
TRBJ2-5	TRBV15	-	-	CATSRDAAVGETQYF	TGTGCCACCAGCAGAGATGCGGCGGTGGGAGAGACCCAGTACTTC
TRBJ2-3	TRBV6-5	few	-	CASRYGGSTDTQYF	TGTGCCAGCAGGTACGGGGGCTCCACAGATACGCAGTATTTT
TRBJ2-2	TRBV18	-	TRBD1	CASSPGDREGTGELFF	TGTGCCAGCTCACCAGGGGACAGGGAAGGAACCGGGGAGCTGTTTTTT
TRBJ2-7	TRBV30	-	TRBD2	CAWSIRGDRQGLPNEQYF	TGTGCCTGGAGTATCCGGGGGGACCGGCAGGGACTTCCAAACGAGCAGTACTTC
TRBJ2-2	TRBV4-1	-	TRBD1	CASSKQTGAANTGELFF	TGCGCCAGCAGCAAGCAAACAGGGGCCGCGAACACCGGGGAGCTGTTTTTT
TRBJ1-4	TRBV18	medium-sized	TRBD1	CASSPPRQGVMNEKLFF	TGTGCCAGCTCACCACCTCGACAGGGCGTCATGAATGAAAAACTGTTTTTT
TRBJ1-5	TRBV14	-	-	CASSQPGTHQPQHF	TGTGCCAGCAGCCAACCCGGGACACACCAGCCCCAGCATTTT
TRBJ2-5	TRBV5-1	-	TRBD2	CASSLPGLAGAETQYF	TGCGCCAGCAGCCTACCGGGACTAGCGGGAGCGGAGACCCAGTACTTC
TRBJ2-1	TRBV19	medium-sized	TRBD2	CASSIGGGSLNEQFF	TGTGCCAGTAGTATTGGGGGGGGATCTCTCAATGAGCAGTTCTTC
TRBJ2-1	TRBV9	few	-	CASSVGDYLSSYNAQFF	TGTGCCAGCAGCGTAGGAGACTACCTGAGCTCCTACAATGCGCAGTTCTTC
TRBJ1-4	TRBV30	-	-	CAWRRDWGANEKLFF	TGTGCCTGGAGGCGAGACTGGGGGGCTAATGAAAAACTGTTTTTT
TRBJ1-1	TRBV7-9	-	TRBD1	CASSLEQGARFLNTEAFF	TGTGCCAGCAGCTTAGAGCAGGGGGCTAGGTTCCTGAACACTGAAGCTTTCTTT
TRBJ2-7	TRBV5-1	-	TRBD2	CASSLGSSGISSLGEQYF	TGCGCCAGCAGCTTGGGGTCTAGCGGGATATCTAGTTTGGGCGAGCAGTACTTC
TRBJ2-5	TRBV25-1	-	TRBD1	CASSDISGTVQETQYF	TGTGCCAGCAGCGACATATCCGGGACAGTCCAAGAGACCCAGTACTTC
TRBJ2-3	TRBV11-2	-	-	CASTLRDWADTQYF	TGTGCCAGCACCCTTCGGGACTGGGCAGATACGCAGTATTTT
TRBJ2-7	TRBV29-1	-	TRBD1	CSVGGTGDYEQYF	TGCAGCGTTGGAGGGACAGGGGACTACGAGCAGTACTTC
TRBJ2-2	TRBV24-1	-	-	CATSDLHSVGELFF	TGTGCCACCAGTGATTTGCATTCGGTCGGGGAGCTGTTTTTT
TRBJ1-6	TRBV29-1	-	-	CSVAHGDPNSPLHF	TGCAGCGTTGCGCACGGGGATCCAAATTCACCCCTCCACTTT
TRBJ2-7	TRBV2	-	-	CASSEGAHSYEQYF	TGTGCCAGCAGTGAAGGAGCTCACTCCTACGAGCAGTACTTC
TRBJ1-1	TRBV9	few	TRBD1	CASSERTGGGTEAFF	TGTGCCAGCAGCGAACGGACAGGTGGGGGCACTGAAGCTTTCTTT
TRBJ2-7	TRBV6-6	few	TRBD1	CASSQRDRANEQYF	TGTGCCAGCAGTCAACGGGACAGGGCCAACGAGCAGTACTTC
TRBJ2-7	TRBV18	-	TRBD1	CASSSDRTSSYEQYF	TGTGCCAGCTCATCGGACAGGACCTCCAGCTACGAGCAGTACTTC
TRBJ1-4	TRBV21-1	few	-	CASSKETGTGSCEKLFF	TGTGCCAGCAGCAAAGAAACCGGGACAGGGTCATGTGAAAAACTGTTTTTT
TRBJ2-5	TRBV18	once	TRBD2	CASSPPSGREETQYF	TGTGCCAGCTCACCACCTAGCGGGAGAGAAGAGACCCAGTACTTC
TRBJ1-2	TRBV18	-	TRBD1	CASSEGQENYGYTF	TGTGCCAGCTCAGAAGGACAGGAAAACTATGGCTACACCTTC
TRBJ2-7	TRBV7-8	-	TRBD1	CASSQMGTATSYEQYF	TGTGCCAGCAGCCAGATGGGGACAGCGACCTCCTACGAGCAGTACTTC